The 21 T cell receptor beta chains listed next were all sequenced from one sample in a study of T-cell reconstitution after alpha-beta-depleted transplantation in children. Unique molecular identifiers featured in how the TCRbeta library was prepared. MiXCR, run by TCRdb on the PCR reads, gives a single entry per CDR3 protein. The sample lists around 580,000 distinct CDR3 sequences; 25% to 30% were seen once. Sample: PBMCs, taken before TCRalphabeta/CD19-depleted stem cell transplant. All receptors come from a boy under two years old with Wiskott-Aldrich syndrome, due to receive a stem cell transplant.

DNA for the CDR3: TGTGCCACCAGTGGTATCGGGAACACCGGGGAGCTGTTTTTT. Amino acids: CATSGIGNTGELFF. The rearrangement uses TRBV24-1 and TRBJ2-2; no clear D gene. Trimming took 5 bases from V and 1 from J, leaving 7 bases between them. This CDR3 contains 14 residues. Germline V gene sequence: CDR1 KGHDR, CDR2 SFDVKD.

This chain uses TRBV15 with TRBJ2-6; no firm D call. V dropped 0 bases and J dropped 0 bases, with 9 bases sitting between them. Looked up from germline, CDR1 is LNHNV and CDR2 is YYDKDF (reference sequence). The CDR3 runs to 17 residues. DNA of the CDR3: TGTGCCACCAGCAGAGATCCGCCGGGCTCTGGGGCCAACGTCCTGACTTTC. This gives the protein CATSRDPPGSGANVLTF.

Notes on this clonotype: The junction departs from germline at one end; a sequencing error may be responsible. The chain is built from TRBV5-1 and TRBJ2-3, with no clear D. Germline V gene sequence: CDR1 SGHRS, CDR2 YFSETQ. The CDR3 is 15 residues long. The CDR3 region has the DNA TGCGCCATCAGCTTTTCTCGGAGCACCACAGATACGCAGTATTTT. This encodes CAISFSRSTTDTQYF. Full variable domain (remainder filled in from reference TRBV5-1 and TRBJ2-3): KAGVTQTPRYLIKTRGQQVTLSCSPISGHRSVSWYQQTPGQGLQFLFEYFSETQRNKGNFPGRFSGRQFSNSRSEMNVSTLELGDSALYLCAISFSRSTTDTQYFGPGTRLTVL.

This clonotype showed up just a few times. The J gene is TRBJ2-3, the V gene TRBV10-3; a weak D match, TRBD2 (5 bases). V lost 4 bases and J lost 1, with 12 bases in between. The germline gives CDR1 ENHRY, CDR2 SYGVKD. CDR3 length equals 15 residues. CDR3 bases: TGTGCCATCAGTGTTAACGGGGTTGGCACAGATACGCAGTATTTT. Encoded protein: CAISVNGVGTDTQYF.

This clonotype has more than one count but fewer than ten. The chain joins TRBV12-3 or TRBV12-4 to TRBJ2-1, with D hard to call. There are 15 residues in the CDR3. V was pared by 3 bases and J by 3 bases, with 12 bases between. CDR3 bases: TGTGCCAGCAGTTTTGGGGAAGGGCGCTACAATGAGCAGTTCTTC. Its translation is CASSFGEGRYNEQFF.

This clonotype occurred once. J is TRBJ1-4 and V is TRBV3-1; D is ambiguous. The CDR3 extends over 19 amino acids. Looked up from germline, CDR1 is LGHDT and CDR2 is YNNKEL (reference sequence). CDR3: CTFCPYGPYRDTTNEKLFF. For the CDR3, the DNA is TGTACCTTCTGCCCCTATGGGCCATACAGAGACACAACTAATGAAAAACTGTTTTTT.

Here the CDR3 reads CASSLEQGGIGNNSPLHF. CDR3 in DNA: TGTGCCAGCAGTTTAGAACAGGGCGGCATCGGGAATAATTCACCCCTCCACTTT. The chain is built from TRBV28 and TRBJ1-6, with D perhaps TRBD1 (6 bases). Germline CDR1 is MDHEN and CDR2 is SYDVKM. V was pared by 2 bases and J by 5 bases, with 19 bases between. The CDR3 runs 18 residues.

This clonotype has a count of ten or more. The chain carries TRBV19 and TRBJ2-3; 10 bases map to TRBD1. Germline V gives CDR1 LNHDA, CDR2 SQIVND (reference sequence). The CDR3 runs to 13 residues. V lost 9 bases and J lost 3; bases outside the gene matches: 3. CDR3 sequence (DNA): TGTGCCAGCAGGGACAGGGGTACAGATACGCAGTATTTT. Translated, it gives CASRDRGTDTQYF.

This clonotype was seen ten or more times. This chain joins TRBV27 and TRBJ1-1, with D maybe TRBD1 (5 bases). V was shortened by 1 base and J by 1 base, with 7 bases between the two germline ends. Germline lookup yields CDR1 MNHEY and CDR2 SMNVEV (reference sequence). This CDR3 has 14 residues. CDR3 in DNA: TGTGCCAGCAGTTTATTCGGGGGGAACACTGAAGCTTTCTTT. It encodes CASSLFGGNTEAFF.

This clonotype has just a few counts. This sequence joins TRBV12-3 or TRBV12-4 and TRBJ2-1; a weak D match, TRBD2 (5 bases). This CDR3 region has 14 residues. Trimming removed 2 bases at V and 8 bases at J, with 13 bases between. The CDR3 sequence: CASSLIGRGDEQFF. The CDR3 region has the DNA TGTGCCAGCAGTTTAATTGGGAGAGGCGATGAGCAGTTCTTC.

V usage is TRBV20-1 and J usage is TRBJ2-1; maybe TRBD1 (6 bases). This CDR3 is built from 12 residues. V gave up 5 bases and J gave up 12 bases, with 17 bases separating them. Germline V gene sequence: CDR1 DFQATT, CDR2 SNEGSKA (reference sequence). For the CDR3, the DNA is TGCAGTGCTGACAGGCCAGAGCCTGGGCAGTTCTTC. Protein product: CSADRPEPGQFF.

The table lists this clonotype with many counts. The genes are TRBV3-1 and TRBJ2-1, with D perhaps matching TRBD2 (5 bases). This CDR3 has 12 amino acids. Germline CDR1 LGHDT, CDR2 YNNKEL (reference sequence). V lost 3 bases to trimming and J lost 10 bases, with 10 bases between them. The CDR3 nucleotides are TGTGCCAGCAGCCAGTGGCCGGGAGAGCAGTTCTTC. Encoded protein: CASSQWPGEQFF.

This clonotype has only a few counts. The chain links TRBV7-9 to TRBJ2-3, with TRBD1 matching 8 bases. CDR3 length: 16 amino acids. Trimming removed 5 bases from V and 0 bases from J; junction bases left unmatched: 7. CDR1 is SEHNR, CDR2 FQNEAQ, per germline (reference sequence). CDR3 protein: CASSQGASFSTDTQYF. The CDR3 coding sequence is TGTGCCAGCAGCCAGGGGGCTAGCTTTAGCACAGATACGCAGTATTTT.

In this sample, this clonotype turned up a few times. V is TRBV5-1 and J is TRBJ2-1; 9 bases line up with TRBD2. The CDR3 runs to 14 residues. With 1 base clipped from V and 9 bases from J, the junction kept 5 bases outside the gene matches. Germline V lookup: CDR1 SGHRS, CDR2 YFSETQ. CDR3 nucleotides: TGCGCCAGCAGCTTGAGGGCTAGCGGGGCTGAGCAGTTCTTC. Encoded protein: CASSLRASGAEQFF.

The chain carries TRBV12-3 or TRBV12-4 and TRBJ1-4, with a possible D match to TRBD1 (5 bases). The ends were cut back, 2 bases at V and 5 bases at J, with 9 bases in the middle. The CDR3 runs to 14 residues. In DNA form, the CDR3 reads TGTGCCAGCAGTTTAAGGACAATAAATGAAAAACTGTTTTTT. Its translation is CASSLRTINEKLFF.

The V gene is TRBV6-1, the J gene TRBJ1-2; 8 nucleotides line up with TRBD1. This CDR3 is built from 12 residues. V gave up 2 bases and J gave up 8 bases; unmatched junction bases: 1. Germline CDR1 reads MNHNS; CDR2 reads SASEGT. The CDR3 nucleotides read TGTGCCAGCAGTGAACGGACAGGGGGCTACACCTTC. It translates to CASSERTGGYTF.

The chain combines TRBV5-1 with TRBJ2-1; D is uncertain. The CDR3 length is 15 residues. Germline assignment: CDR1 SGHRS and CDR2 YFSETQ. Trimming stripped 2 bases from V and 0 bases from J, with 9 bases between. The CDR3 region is CASSFTRNSYNEQFF. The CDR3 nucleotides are TGCGCCAGCAGCTTCACAAGAAACTCCTACAATGAGCAGTTCTTC. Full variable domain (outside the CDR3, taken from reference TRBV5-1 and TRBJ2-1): KAGVTQTPRYLIKTRGQQVTLSCSPISGHRSVSWYQQTPGQGLQFLFEYFSETQRNKGNFPGRFSGRQFSNSRSEMNVSTLELGDSALYLCASSFTRNSYNEQFFGPGTRLTVL.

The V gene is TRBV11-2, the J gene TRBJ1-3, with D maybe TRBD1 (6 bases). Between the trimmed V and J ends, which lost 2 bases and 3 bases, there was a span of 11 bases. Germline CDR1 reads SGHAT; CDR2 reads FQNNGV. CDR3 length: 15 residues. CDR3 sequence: CASSLQGRSGNTIYF. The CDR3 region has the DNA TGTGCCAGCAGCTTACAGGGGCGAAGTGGAAACACCATATATTTT.

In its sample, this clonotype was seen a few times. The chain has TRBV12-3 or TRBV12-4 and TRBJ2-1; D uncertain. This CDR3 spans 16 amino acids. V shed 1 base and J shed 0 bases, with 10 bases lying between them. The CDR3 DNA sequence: TGTGCCAGCAGTTTAGGGCACCTTAGCTCCTACAATGAGCAGTTCTTC. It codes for CASSLGHLSSYNEQFF.

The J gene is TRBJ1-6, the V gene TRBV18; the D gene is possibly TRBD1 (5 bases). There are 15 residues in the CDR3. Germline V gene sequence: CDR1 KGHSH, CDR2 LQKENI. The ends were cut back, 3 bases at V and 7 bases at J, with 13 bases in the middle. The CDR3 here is CASSPFGAKNSPLHF. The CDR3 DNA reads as TGTGCCAGCTCACCTTTCGGGGCGAAGAATTCACCCCTCCACTTT.

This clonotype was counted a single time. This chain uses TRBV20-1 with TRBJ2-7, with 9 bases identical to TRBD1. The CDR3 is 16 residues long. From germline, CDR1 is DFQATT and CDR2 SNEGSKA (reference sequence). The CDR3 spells CRRLERDRGDSNEQYF. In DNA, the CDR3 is TGCAGACGGCTCGAACGAGACAGGGGGGATTCTAACGAGCAGTACTTC.